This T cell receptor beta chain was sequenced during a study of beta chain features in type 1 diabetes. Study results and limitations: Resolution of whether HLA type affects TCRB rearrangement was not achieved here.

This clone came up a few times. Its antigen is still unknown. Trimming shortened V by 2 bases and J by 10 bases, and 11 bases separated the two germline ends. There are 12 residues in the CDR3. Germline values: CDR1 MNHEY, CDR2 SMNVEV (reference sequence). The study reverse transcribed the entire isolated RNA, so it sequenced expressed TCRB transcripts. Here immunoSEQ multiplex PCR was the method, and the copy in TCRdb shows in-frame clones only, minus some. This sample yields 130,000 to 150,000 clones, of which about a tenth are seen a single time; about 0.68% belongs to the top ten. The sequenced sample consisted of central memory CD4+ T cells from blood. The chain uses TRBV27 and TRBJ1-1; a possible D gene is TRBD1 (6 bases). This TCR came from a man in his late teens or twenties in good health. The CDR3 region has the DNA TGTGCCAGCAGTTTAGGGGGGGCCGCAGCTTTCTTT. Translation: CASSLGGAAAFF.